A single sample gave rise to the 18 T cell receptor beta chains below, sequenced in a study of vaccination and CD4 T cells after COVID-19. Regarding treatment: roughly 10-day PBMC culture with coronavirus spike peptide pools or control peptides (ViraFEST assay). No antigens are known for them. Sequence data for DNA of cultured CD4+ T cells were generated by the Oncomine TCR Beta short-read assay. One entry per CDR3 protein, called by TCRdb with MiXCR from the PCR reads. The table has some 17,000 distinct CDR3 sequences, over 55% seen once. The input for sequencing was CD4+ T cells from blood, cultured in vitro, taken after SARS-CoV-2 vaccination. Receptors originate from a human donor who had recovered from COVID-19.

The V gene is TRBV27, the J gene TRBJ1-6; D is ambiguous. The CDR3 sequence is 19 residues long. Trimming stripped 0 bases from V and 3 bases from J, with 18 bases between. Germline lookup yields CDR1 MNHEY and CDR2 SMNVEV (reference sequence). The CDR3 DNA follows: TGTGCCAGCAGTTTATCGGGAGGATCGGGCCTCCTCTATAATTCACCCCTCCACTTT. This gives the protein CASSLSGGSGLLYNSPLHF.

The rearrangement uses TRBV20-1 and TRBJ1-3, with a weak D call TRBD1 (5 bases). Germline CDR1 and CDR2: DFQATT and SNEGSKA (reference sequence). The CDR3 covers 13 residues. Trimming removed 0 bases from V and 10 bases from J, with 13 bases in between. DNA of the CDR3: TGCAGTGCTAGAGACAGGGTGTCGGGGACCATATATTTT. Translation: CSARDRVSGTIYF.

The count of this clonotype is one. The chain links TRBV9 to TRBJ2-7, with D possibly being TRBD2 (6 bases). The CDR3 has 13 amino acids. V was shortened by 2 bases and J by 4 bases, with 10 bases between the two germline ends. Looked up from germline, CDR1 is SGDLS and CDR2 is YYNGEE. As DNA, the CDR3 is TGTGCCAGCAGCGTGGAGGGACGATACGAGCAGTACTTC. It translates to CASSVEGRYEQYF.

V gene TRBV20-1 combines with J gene TRBJ2-7, with TRBD2 as a possible D gene (7 bases). V was shortened by 3 bases and J by 6 bases, with 24 bases between the two germline ends. Looked up from germline, CDR1 is DFQATT and CDR2 is SNEGSKA (reference sequence). This CDR3 contains 16 residues. DNA of the CDR3: TGCAGTGCTAGCCCGACGCTGGGGGGGGCGACCTTCGAGCAGTACTTC. Translated, it gives CSASPTLGGATFEQYF.

For this clonotype: At one end, the junction sequence differs from germline, possibly due to a read error. The chain links TRBV27 to TRBJ2-1, with 7 bases aligning to TRBD2. The CDR3 has 16 residues. Germline V gene lookup returns CDR1 MNHEY and CDR2 SMNVEV (reference sequence). CDR3 sequence reads: CTSSLRSCGRAREQFF. The CDR3 nucleotides are TGCACCAGCAGTTTACGAAGTTGTGGGAGGGCCCGGGAGCAGTTCTTC.

V usage is TRBV15 and J usage is TRBJ2-1, with D unresolved. Germline CDR1 is LNHNV and CDR2 is YYDKDF (reference sequence). The CDR3 extends over 15 amino acids. The V gene lost 0 bases and the J gene lost 8 bases, with 14 bases spanning the gap. This chain's CDR3 is CATSRDRRVGDEQFF. In DNA form, the CDR3 reads TGTGCCACCAGCAGAGATCGGCGCGTTGGGGATGAGCAGTTCTTC.

The chain links TRBV30 to TRBJ1-2; TRBD1 is a possible D gene (5 bases). CDR1 is GTSNPN and CDR2 is SVGIG in the germline V gene (reference sequence). V dropped 1 base and J dropped 4 bases, with 16 bases sitting between them. The CDR3 is 15 residues long. DNA for the CDR3: TGTGCCTGGAGTGCCTCTTACAGGAGGAGCTATGGCTACACCTTC. Translated: CAWSASYRRSYGYTF. Full variable domain (remainder filled in from reference TRBV30 and TRBJ1-2): SQTIHQWPATLVQPVGSPLSLECTVEGTSNPNLYWYRQAAGRGLQLLFYSVGIGQISSEVPQNLSASRPQDRQFILSSKKLLLSDSGFYLCAWSASYRRSYGYTFGSGTRLTVV.

The CDR3 region is CASSYGQGSNEQYF. The CDR3 DNA follows: TGTGCCAGCAGTTACGGTCAGGGGAGTAACGAGCAGTACTTC. The chain carries TRBV6-5 and TRBJ2-7, with a possible D match to TRBD1 (6 bases). Trimming pared 2 bases from V and 5 bases from J, leaving 13 bases between. CDR1 is MNHEY, CDR2 SVGAGI, per germline. The CDR3 length is 14 residues.

The V call is TRBV12-3 or TRBV12-4, the J call TRBJ1-5; 7 bases are a match to TRBD1. The length of the CDR3 is 18 residues. With V trimmed by 5 bases and J by 5 bases, 18 bases remained unmatched. The DNA of the CDR3 is TGTGCCAGCAGTCTTAAGACGCCAGTGGGACAGACGTATCAGCCCCAGCATTTT. This encodes CASSLKTPVGQTYQPQHF.

This chain links TRBV19 with TRBJ1-2; D gene uncertain. Germline lookup yields CDR1 LNHDA and CDR2 SQIVND (reference sequence). This CDR3 has 12 amino acids. V was clipped by 10 bases and J by 5 bases, with 14 bases between them. CDR3: CATGGMSYGYTF. The CDR3 region has the DNA TGTGCCACCGGAGGGATGAGTTATGGCTACACCTTC.

The V and J genes are TRBV30 and TRBJ1-5; no clear D gene. V dropped 0 bases and J dropped 7 bases, with 10 bases sitting between them. CDR1 is GTSNPN, CDR2 SVGIG, per germline (reference sequence). The CDR3 covers 13 residues. The CDR3 coding sequence is TGTGCCTGGAGTGTGAACAGTGAACAGCCCCAGCATTTT. Amino acid sequence: CAWSVNSEQPQHF.

This clonotype appeared a few times. The V and J genes are TRBV6-2 or TRBV6-3 and TRBJ1-6; tentative D call: TRBD1 (6 bases). This CDR3 contains 13 residues. V dropped 8 bases and J dropped 10 bases, with 15 bases sitting between them. Germline CDR1 and CDR2: MNHEY and SVGEGT. The CDR3 protein is CASALKGGSPLHF. The CDR3 DNA reads as TGTGCCAGCGCCTTAAAGGGGGGATCACCCCTCCACTTT.

This clonotype was recorded once. The rearrangement links TRBV19 to TRBJ1-5; D remains unclear. The CDR3 contains 13 residues. CDR1 is LNHDA and CDR2 is SQIVND in the germline V gene (reference sequence). Trimming cost V 5 bases and J 7 bases, with 12 bases left between them. The CDR3 DNA is TGTGCCAGTAGTTTGCCTTTACGACAGCCCCAGCATTTT. This sequence encodes CASSLPLRQPQHF.

The V gene is TRBV6-5, the J gene TRBJ1-4; no reliable D call. CDR1 is MNHEY and CDR2 is SVGAGI in the germline V gene. The CDR3 covers 14 residues. The ends were cut back, 4 bases at V and 4 bases at J, with 10 bases in the middle. The CDR3 loop is CASSSVRSNEKLFF. As DNA, the CDR3 is TGTGCCAGCAGTTCCGTCAGGAGTAATGAAAAACTGTTTTTT.

The chain joins TRBV7-8 to TRBJ2-5, with 7 nucleotides matching TRBD1. In germline, CDR1 is SGHVS, CDR2 FQNEAQ. The ends lost 5 bases at V and 9 bases at J; junction bases unmatched: 15. This CDR3 spans 15 amino acids. CDR3 residues: CASSQGEYPGGAQYF. Here the CDR3 DNA reads TGTGCCAGCAGCCAGGGGGAGTACCCCGGTGGGGCCCAGTACTTC.

The J gene is TRBJ2-6, the V gene TRBV6-5; tentatively, D is TRBD1 (5 bases). This CDR3 is 19 amino acids long. The V end was cut by 4 bases, the J end by 0 bases, with 19 bases between. Germline V gives CDR1 MNHEY, CDR2 SVGAGI. CDR3 amino acids: CASSSRNGAVVSGANVLTF. CDR3 in DNA: TGTGCCAGCAGTTCCCGTAATGGGGCAGTGGTCTCTGGGGCCAACGTCCTGACTTTC.

As for this clonotype: Relative to the germline gene, one junction end is altered; a read error may explain this. The V call is TRBV7-9, the J call TRBJ2-7; 11 positions agree with TRBD2. The CDR3 contains 14 residues. Germline V gene lookup returns CDR1 SEHNR and CDR2 FQNEAQ (reference sequence). In DNA, the CDR3 is TGCGCCAGCAGCCCCGGGACTAGCGGCTACGAGCAGTACTTC. This translates into CASSPGTSGYEQYF.

The V call is TRBV20-1, the J call TRBJ1-5, with a weak D call TRBD1 (5 bases). Germline lookup yields CDR1 DFQATT and CDR2 SNEGSKA (reference sequence). The CDR3 extends over 13 amino acids. Trimming shortened V by 3 bases and J by 9 bases, and 15 bases separated the two germline ends. The CDR3 DNA follows: TGCAGTGCTAGTGGGGACTTCCTCGGGCCCCAGCATTTT. Amino acid sequence: CSASGDFLGPQHF.